The 15 T cell receptor beta chains given below trace back to one sample, sequenced in a study of shared clonotypes between healthy human individuals. Sequencing used immunoSEQ multiplex PCR; TCRdb keeps in-frame clones, though not all of them. The sample shows about 490,000 clones, roughly 80% of them seen only once. What was sequenced was PBMCs. These receptor sequences come from a woman in her 40s in good health. Some clones in this sample may be carry-over from other donors' samples.

The chain links TRBV7-9 to TRBJ2-1; D is ambiguous. CDR3 length equals 14 residues. V dropped 1 base and J dropped 6 bases, with 10 bases sitting between them. Germline V lookup: CDR1 SEHNR, CDR2 FQNEAQ (reference sequence). The CDR3 here is CASSLGATTNEQFF. The DNA of the CDR3 is TGTGCCAGCAGCTTAGGTGCCACAACCAATGAGCAGTTCTTC.

The J gene is TRBJ1-1, the V gene TRBV28; 8 bases are shared with TRBD1. CDR3 size: 15 residues. Per germline, CDR1 MDHEN and CDR2 SYDVKM. Losses at the gene ends were 5 bases for V and 2 bases for J; bases not matched to a gene: 7. The DNA of the CDR3 is TGTGCCAGCAGTCCCTGGACAGGGTTTAACACTGAAGCTTTCTTT. Translating gives CASSPWTGFNTEAFF.

The sample holds one count of this clone. The chain uses TRBV6-1 and TRBJ2-4, with D maybe TRBD1 (6 bases). Between the trimmed V and J ends, which lost 3 bases and 8 bases, there was a span of 11 bases. Germline V gene lookup returns CDR1 MNHNS and CDR2 SASEGT. The CDR3 is 13 residues long. The CDR3 region is CASSDYRVDIQYF. For the CDR3, the DNA is TGTGCCAGCAGTGATTACAGGGTGGACATTCAGTACTTC.

For this clone: A far more abundant clone sits one base away, making this likely a read error. V usage is TRBV2 and J usage is TRBJ2-7, with D perhaps given as TRBD1 or TRBD2 (5 bases each). The germline V gene encodes CDR1 SNHLY and CDR2 FYNNEI. This CDR3 spans 12 amino acids. CDR3 in amino acids: CASSPGSYEKYF. For the CDR3, the DNA is TGTGCCAGCAGTCCAGGGAGTTACGAGAAGTACTTC.

The V call is TRBV5-1, the J call TRBJ2-7, with D uncertain. Trimming cost V 4 bases and J 0 bases, with 14 bases left between them. This CDR3 is built from 15 residues. The germline V gene has CDR1 SGHRS and CDR2 YFSETQ. The DNA of the CDR3 is TGCGCCAGCAGCGCAACCCAGGAAAACTCCTACGAGCAGTACTTC. This gives the protein CASSATQENSYEQYF. The entire variable domain, with the rest obtained from reference TRBV5-1 and TRBJ2-7, is as follows: KAGVTQTPRYLIKTRGQQVTLSCSPISGHRSVSWYQQTPGQGLQFLFEYFSETQRNKGNFPGRFSGRQFSNSRSEMNVSTLELGDSALYLCASSATQENSYEQYFGPGTRLTVT.

A single count supports this clone. The chain employs TRBV5-1 and TRBJ2-7; D uncertain. V was shortened by 7 bases and J by 0 bases, with 14 bases between the two germline ends. The CDR3 consists of 14 residues. Germline values: CDR1 SGHRS, CDR2 YFSETQ. The CDR3 loop reads CASQGNADSYEQYF. CDR3 coding DNA: TGCGCCAGCCAAGGGAATGCGGACTCCTACGAGCAGTACTTC.

J is TRBJ2-3 and V is TRBV28; 8 bases align to TRBD2. CDR3 size: 13 residues. The germline gives CDR1 MDHEN, CDR2 SYDVKM. The V segment lost 8 bases and the J segment 4 bases; nucleotides outside the gene matches: 5. CDR3 sequence: CASVGRVSDTQYF. The CDR3, as DNA: TGTGCCAGCGTCGGGAGGGTCTCAGATACGCAGTATTTT.

Of note for this clone: A far larger clone is a single base away, which makes a read error likely. The identical CDR3 is also encoded by other nucleotide sequences in the sample. This chain links TRBV10-3 with TRBJ2-5; 7 bases fit TRBD1. The CDR3 is 14 amino acids. The germline CDR1 and CDR2 sequences are ENHRY and SYGVKD. V lost 8 bases, J lost 5 bases, and 11 bases stayed unmatched. CDR3 nucleotide sequence: TGTGCCATCGGGGGACAGACAGGACAGGAGACCCAGTACTTC. Amino acids: CAIGGQTGQETQYF.

The chain couples TRBV6-1 to TRBJ1-5; 8 bases are shared with TRBD1. Germline V gene sequence: CDR1 MNHNS, CDR2 SASEGT. The CDR3 is made up of 14 amino acids. The trim removed 4 bases at V and 3 bases at J, leaving 2 bases unmatched. The CDR3 coding sequence is TGTGCCAGCAGTGGGACAGGGAACAATCAGCCCCAGCATTTT. This encodes CASSGTGNNQPQHF.

Only one count was recorded for this clone. The chain has TRBV5-4 and TRBJ2-7, with TRBD2 matching over 13 bases. Germline V gene sequence: CDR1 SGHNT, CDR2 YYREEE (reference sequence). Trimming took 0 bases from V and 2 from J; bases not matched to a gene: 8. The CDR3 contains 18 residues. Here the CDR3 DNA reads TGTGCCAGCAGCTTGGGGGACCTACTAGCGGGAGGGCCCTACGAGCAGTACTTC. Amino acid sequence: CASSLGDLLAGGPYEQYF.

About this clone itself: This likely reflects a read error, since a far larger clone is one base away. Since no conserved phenylalanine or tryptophan closes the CDR3, a read error is the likely cause. J is TRBJ1-1 and V is TRBV28, with D unclear. CDR3 length: 11 amino acids. In germline, CDR1 is MDHEN, CDR2 SYDVKM. Trimming stripped 7 bases from V and 7 bases from J, with 10 bases between. The CDR3: CASTGGFEAFL. CDR3 DNA sequence: TGTGCCAGCACCGGAGGGTTTGAAGCTTTCCTT.

V is TRBV30 and J is TRBJ1-3; unclear D gene. V was trimmed by 3 bases and J by 2 bases, leaving 8 bases between them. This CDR3 is built from 13 residues. Germline V gene sequence: CDR1 GTSNPN, CDR2 SVGIG (reference sequence). CDR3 coding DNA: TGTGCCTGGAGCCAGAATGCTGGAAACACCATATATTTT. Its translation: CAWSQNAGNTIYF.

This rearrangement joins TRBV23-1 to TRBJ1-1; D may be TRBD1 (5 bases). TRBV23-1 is flagged as an ORF with uncertain function. V was shortened by 2 bases and J by 6 bases, with 13 bases between the two germline ends. The CDR3 totals 14 residues. The CDR3 reads CASSQQNRDAEAFF. The DNA for the CDR3 is TGCGCCAGCAGTCAACAGAACCGGGACGCTGAAGCTTTCTTT.

On this clone itself: A single base is all that separates this from a far larger clone, so a read error is likely. The conserved final phenylalanine or tryptophan is absent from the CDR3, which likely points to a read error. This rearrangement joins TRBV2 to TRBJ1-2, with TRBD1 matching 11 bases. Germline trimming cut 3 bases from V and 5 bases from J; bases unmatched to any gene: 11. The germline CDR1 and CDR2 sequences are SNHLY and FYNNEI. CDR3 size: 17 residues. The CDR3 is CASSEFGTGGSSYGYTL. DNA of the CDR3: TGTGCCAGCAGTGAGTTTGGGACAGGGGGATCGAGTTATGGCTACACCTTA.

V gene TRBV28 combines with J gene TRBJ1-5; no clear D gene. Germline CDR1 reads MDHEN; CDR2 reads SYDVKM. Trimming left V 5 bases short and J 7 bases short, with 6 bases between. The CDR3 runs to 11 residues. The CDR3 DNA sequence: TGTGCCAGCAGTGAGAGCCAGCCCCAGCATTTT. It translates to CASSESQPQHF.